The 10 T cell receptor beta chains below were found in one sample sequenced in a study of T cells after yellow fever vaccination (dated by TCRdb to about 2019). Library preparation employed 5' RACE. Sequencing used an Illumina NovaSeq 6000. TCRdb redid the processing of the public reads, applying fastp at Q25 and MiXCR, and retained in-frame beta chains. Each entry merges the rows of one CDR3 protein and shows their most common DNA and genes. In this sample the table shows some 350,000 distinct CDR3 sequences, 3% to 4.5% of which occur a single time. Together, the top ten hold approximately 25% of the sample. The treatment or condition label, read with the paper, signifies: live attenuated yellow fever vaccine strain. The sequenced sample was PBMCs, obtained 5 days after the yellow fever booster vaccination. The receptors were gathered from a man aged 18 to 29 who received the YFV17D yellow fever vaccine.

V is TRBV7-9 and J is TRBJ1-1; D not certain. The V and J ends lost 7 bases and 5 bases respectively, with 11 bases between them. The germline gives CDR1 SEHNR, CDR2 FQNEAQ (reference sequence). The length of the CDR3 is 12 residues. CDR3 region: CASTRSKTEAFF. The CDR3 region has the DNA TGTGCCAGCACCCGCTCGAAAACTGAAGCTTTCTTT. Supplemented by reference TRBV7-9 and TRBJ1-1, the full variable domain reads DTGVSQNPRHKITKRGQNVTFRCDPISEHNRLYWYRQTLGQGPEFLTYFQNEAQLEKSRLLSDRFSAERPKGSFSTLEIQRTEQGDSAMYLCASTRSKTEAFFGQGTRLTVV.

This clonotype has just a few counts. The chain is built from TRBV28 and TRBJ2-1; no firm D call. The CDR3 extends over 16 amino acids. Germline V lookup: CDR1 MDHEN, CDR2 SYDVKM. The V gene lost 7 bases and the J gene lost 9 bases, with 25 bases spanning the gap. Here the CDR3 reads CASNPPAPQAGTEQFF. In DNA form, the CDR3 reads TGTGCCAGCAACCCCCCTGCTCCCCAGGCAGGCACTGAGCAGTTCTTC.

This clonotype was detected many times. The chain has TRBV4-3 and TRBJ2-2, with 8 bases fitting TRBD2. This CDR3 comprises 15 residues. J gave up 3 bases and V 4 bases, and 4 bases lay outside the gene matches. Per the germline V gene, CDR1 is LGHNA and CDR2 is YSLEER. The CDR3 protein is CASSRGGPYTGELFF. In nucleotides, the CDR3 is TGCGCCAGCAGCCGCGGGGGGCCGTACACCGGGGAGCTGTTTTTT.

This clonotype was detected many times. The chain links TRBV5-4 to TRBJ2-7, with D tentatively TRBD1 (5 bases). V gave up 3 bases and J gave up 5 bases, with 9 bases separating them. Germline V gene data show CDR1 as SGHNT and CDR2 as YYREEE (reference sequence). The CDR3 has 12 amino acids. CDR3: CASSSEGDEQYF. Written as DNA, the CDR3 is TGTGCCAGCAGCTCGGAAGGGGACGAGCAGTACTTC.

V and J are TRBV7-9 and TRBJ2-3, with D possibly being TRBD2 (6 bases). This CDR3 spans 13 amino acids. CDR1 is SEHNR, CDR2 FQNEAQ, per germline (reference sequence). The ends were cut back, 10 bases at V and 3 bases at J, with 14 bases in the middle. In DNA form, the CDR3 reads TGTGCCAACGGTCGGGGGACTACAGATACGCAGTATTTT. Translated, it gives CANGRGTTDTQYF.

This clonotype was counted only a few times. The CDR3 loop reads CAIKPHDQETQYF. Here the CDR3 DNA reads TGTGCCATCAAACCGCACGACCAAGAGACCCAGTACTTC. The rearrangement joins TRBV10-3 to TRBJ2-5, with no clear D. This CDR3 has 13 residues. With 7 bases removed from V and 0 bases from J, the gap between germline ends came to 9 bases. CDR1 ENHRY and CDR2 SYGVKD come from the germline V gene.

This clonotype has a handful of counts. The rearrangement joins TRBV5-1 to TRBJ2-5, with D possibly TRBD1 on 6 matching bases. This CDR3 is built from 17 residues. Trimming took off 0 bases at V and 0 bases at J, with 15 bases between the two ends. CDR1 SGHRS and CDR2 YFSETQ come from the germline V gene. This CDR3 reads CASSLEWAGEYQETQYF. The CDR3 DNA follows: TGCGCCAGCAGCTTGGAATGGGCAGGGGAGTACCAAGAGACCCAGTACTTC.

The CDR3 nucleotides are TGTGCCAGCAGCCAAAAGGGGTCGGGTATAGACGTGCAGTACTTC. Translation: CASSQKGSGIDVQYF. The chain uses TRBV7-9 and TRBJ2-7; maybe TRBD1 (5 bases). From germline, CDR1 is SEHNR and CDR2 FQNEAQ (reference sequence). V was trimmed by 5 bases and J by 9 bases, leaving 23 bases between them. CDR3 size: 15 residues.

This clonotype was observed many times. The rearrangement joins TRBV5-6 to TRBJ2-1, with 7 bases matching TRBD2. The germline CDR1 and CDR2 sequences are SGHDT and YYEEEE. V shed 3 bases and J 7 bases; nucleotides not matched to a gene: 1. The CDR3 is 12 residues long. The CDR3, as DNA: TGTGCCAGCAGCTCAGCGGGGAATGAGCAGTTCTTC. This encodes CASSSAGNEQFF.

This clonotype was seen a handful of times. CDR3 residues: CASSLRPSGVNTDTQYF. For the CDR3, the DNA is TGTGCCAGCAGCTTAAGGCCTAGCGGGGTTAACACAGATACGCAGTATTTT. The chain combines TRBV7-2 with TRBJ2-3; 9 nucleotides align to TRBD2. The ends lost 2 bases at V and 2 bases at J; junction bases unmatched: 8. The germline V gene encodes CDR1 SGHTA and CDR2 FQGNSA. The CDR3 sequence is 17 residues long. Together with reference TRBV7-2 and TRBJ2-3, the CDR3 gives the full variable domain: GAGVSQSPSNKVTEKGKDVELRCDPISGHTALYWYRQSLGQGLEFLIYFQGNSAPDKSGLPSDRFSAERTGGSVSTLTIQRTQQEDSAVYLCASSLRPSGVNTDTQYFGPGTRLTVL.